This TCR beta chain was observed in a study of spatial heterogeneity in lung cancer. In the study overall: TCR and UMI combinations that were unique each appeared, on average, more than ten times in raw reads.

Every cDNA TCR molecule received its own unique molecular identifier. TCRdb reprocessed the 5' RACE reads via MiXCR and lists one record per CDR3 protein. The repertoire holds tens of thousands of distinct CDR3 sequences, with roughly 8.1% as singletons. Regarding time point: blood at routine non-recurrence follow-up after resection. Sequencing covered unsorted whole RNA taken from tumor, nontumor lung or frozen PBMC. Trimming took off 4 bases at V and 0 bases at J, with 11 bases between the two ends. This CDR3 has 15 amino acids. The germline gives CDR1 SNHLY, CDR2 FYNNEI. V usage is TRBV2 and J usage is TRBJ2-3; weak D call: TRBD1 (5 bases). The source material was PBMCs, sampled at follow-up. The receptor was isolated from a female donor with early-stage non-small cell lung cancer. The CDR3 is CASSGYQGSTDTQYF. The CDR3 nucleotides read TGTGCCAGCAGTGGGTACCAGGGAAGCACAGATACGCAGTATTTT.